This paragraph reports one TCR beta chain. This sample stems from a study of blood T cell repertoires in COVID-19. Germline V gene data show CDR1 as SGDLS and CDR2 as YYNGEE. V lost 4 bases and J lost 0, with 14 bases in between. This CDR3 has 17 residues. TCRdb's table, derived via immunoSEQ multiplex PCR, lists solely in-frame clones and lacks some. The table lists just under 80,000 clones, around four fifths of them singletons. Sample: peripheral blood. This receptor was obtained from a human donor in a cohort sampled during active COVID-19. The V gene is TRBV9, the J gene TRBJ2-6, with TRBD1 as a possible D gene (6 bases). The CDR3 DNA follows: TGTGCCAGCAGCCCTTCGACAGGAACCTCTGGGGCCAACGTCCTGACTTTC. Translated, it gives CASSPSTGTSGANVLTF. The complete variable domain, with remaining parts taken from reference TRBV9 and TRBJ2-6, reads DSGVTQTPKHLITATGQRVTLRCSPRSGDLSVYWYQQSLDQGLQFLIQYYNGEERAKGNILERFSAQQFPDLHSELNLSSLELGDSALYFCASSPSTGTSGANVLTFGAGSRLTVL.